These 30 T cell receptor beta chains originate from one sample sequenced in a study of blood T cell repertoires in COVID-19. Profiled with immunoSEQ multiplex PCR; TCRdb holds only in-frame clones, not every one. The data hold about 80,000 clones, with roughly 85% observed a single time. The sequenced material came from peripheral blood. These receptors originate from a woman between 65 and 79 years old with acute or convalescent COVID-19.

The J gene is TRBJ1-1, the V gene TRBV9; TRBD1 matches 7 bases. Germline CDR1 is SGDLS and CDR2 is YYNGEE. V shed 4 bases and J 0 bases; nucleotides not matched to a gene: 9. CDR3 length: 16 amino acids. For the CDR3, the DNA is TGTGCCAGCAGCTCCAGGGACAGCACAATGAACACTGAAGCTTTCTTT. Encoded protein: CASSSRDSTMNTEAFF.

The V and J genes are TRBV2 and TRBJ2-7; D is possibly TRBD1 (5 bases). The CDR3 covers 14 residues. The germline gives CDR1 SNHLY, CDR2 FYNNEI. Trimming pared 8 bases from V and 2 bases from J, leaving 16 bases between. The CDR3 region has the DNA TGTGCCAGCGCTGCATTACTGGGGCCCTACGAGCAGTACTTC. Its translation is CASAALLGPYEQYF.

This rearrangement joins TRBV5-1 to TRBJ2-1; D possibly corresponds to TRBD1 (5 bases). CDR3 size: 13 residues. The germline gives CDR1 SGHRS, CDR2 YFSETQ. V was clipped by 1 base and J by 6 bases, with 8 bases between them. The CDR3 is CASSLQGPNEQFF. The CDR3 DNA follows: TGCGCCAGCAGCTTGCAGGGCCCCAATGAGCAGTTCTTC.

The V gene is TRBV7-9, the J gene TRBJ2-7; 10 bases are shared with TRBD2. V gave up 2 bases and J gave up 5 bases; unmatched junction bases: 12. The CDR3 contains 17 residues. Germline-derived CDR1 and CDR2 are SEHNR and FQNEAQ (reference sequence). For the CDR3, the DNA is TGTGCCAGCAGCTTAACCTCATTAGCGGGAGGTGTCGACGAGCAGTACTTC. Amino acids: CASSLTSLAGGVDEQYF.

A few counts support this clone. The chain recombines TRBV5-1 with TRBJ2-3, with 11 positions matching TRBD1. CDR1 and CDR2 from the germline V gene are SGHRS and YFSETQ. The CDR3 runs 14 residues. Losses at the gene ends were 4 bases for V and 4 bases for J; bases not matched to a gene: 2. CDR3: CASSLGQGADTQYF. Here the CDR3 DNA reads TGCGCCAGCAGCCTGGGACAGGGGGCAGATACGCAGTATTTT.

The gene calls are TRBV11-2 and TRBJ2-1; TRBD1 matches 9 bases. Germline-derived CDR1 and CDR2 are SGHAT and FQNNGV. The CDR3 length is 15 residues. With V trimmed by 6 bases and J by 7 bases, 10 bases remained unmatched. The CDR3 DNA is TGTGCCAGCAGTTCCGACAGGGGGAGTTGGAATGAGCAGTTCTTC. This codes for CASSSDRGSWNEQFF.

V usage is TRBV5-1 and J usage is TRBJ1-2; D may be TRBD1 (6 bases). Trimming left V 5 bases short and J 4 bases short, with 18 bases between. The CDR3 sequence is 15 residues long. Germline CDR1 SGHRS, CDR2 YFSETQ. The CDR3 is CASRARTEPVYGYTF. The CDR3 nucleotides read TGCGCCAGCAGGGCTCGGACAGAGCCCGTCTATGGCTACACCTTC.

The chain couples TRBV5-1 to TRBJ1-4, with D hard to call. The CDR3 runs to 14 residues. V lost 0 bases to trimming and J lost 8 bases, with 11 bases between them. The germline V gene has CDR1 SGHRS and CDR2 YFSETQ. For the CDR3, the DNA is TGCGCCAGCAGCTTGGTAGGTCGGGGAGAAAAACTGTTTTTT. This translates into CASSLVGRGEKLFF.

The J gene is TRBJ2-7, the V gene TRBV4-2, with 7 bases fitting TRBD2. CDR3 length equals 17 residues. V lost 0 bases, J lost 2 bases, and 10 bases stayed unmatched. CDR1 and CDR2 from the germline V gene are LGHNA and YNFKEQ. In DNA, the CDR3 is TGTGCCAGCAGCCAAGAAGGGCCTGGGCTAGCGGCCTACGAGCAGTACTTC. It specifies CASSQEGPGLAAYEQYF.

The CDR3 sequence is CAISGQGGQETQYF. DNA of the CDR3: TGTGCCATCAGTGGTCAAGGGGGACAAGAGACCCAGTACTTC. The genes are TRBV10-3 and TRBJ2-5, with TRBD1 as a possible D gene (6 bases). CDR1 and CDR2 (germline): ENHRY, SYGVKD. This CDR3 comprises 14 residues. Trimming removed 4 bases from V and 2 bases from J, with 11 bases in between.

This clone has just a few counts. The J gene is TRBJ1-5, the V gene TRBV19; D is perhaps TRBD1 (5 bases). With 8 bases removed from V and 5 bases from J, the gap between germline ends came to 10 bases. This CDR3 region has 12 residues. Germline V gene lookup returns CDR1 LNHDA and CDR2 SQIVND (reference sequence). The CDR3 nucleotides read TGTGCCAGTCAGGGTAAGGATCAGCCCCAGCATTTT. Amino acids: CASQGKDQPQHF.

The chain recombines TRBV7-2 with TRBJ2-7, with 7 positions matching TRBD2. After removal of 2 bases from V and 0 bases from J, the junction contained 4 bases not matched to a gene. This CDR3 has 15 amino acids. Germline assignment: CDR1 SGHTA and CDR2 FQGNSA. DNA of the CDR3: TGTGCCAGCAGCTTAAGTGGGAGGGCCTCCTACGAGCAGTACTTC. Amino acids: CASSLSGRASYEQYF.

This clone was found a few times. The chain carries TRBV7-9 and TRBJ2-1; 9 bases are a match to TRBD2. This CDR3 spans 15 amino acids. Germline V CDR1 and CDR2: SEHNR, FQNEAQ (reference sequence). Trimming at V came to 5 bases and at J to 6 bases, leaving 8 bases not matched to a gene. CDR3 nucleotides: TGTGCCAGCAGCGCCAGACTAGCGGCCGTCAATGAGCAGTTCTTC. This encodes CASSARLAAVNEQFF.

This clone was seen only once. The chain has TRBV6-6 and TRBJ2-1; no reliable D call. In germline, CDR1 is MNHNY, CDR2 SVGAGI (reference sequence). CDR3 size: 16 residues. Between the trimmed V and J ends, which lost 0 bases and 0 bases, there was a span of 9 bases. This CDR3 reads CASSYSLESSYNEQFF. CDR3 coding DNA: TGTGCCAGCAGTTACTCGCTAGAGAGCTCCTACAATGAGCAGTTCTTC.

This chain uses TRBV6-1 with TRBJ2-5; 11 bases are shared with TRBD2. Trimming took 3 bases from V and 5 from J; bases not matched to a gene: 8. Germline V lookup: CDR1 MNHNS, CDR2 SASEGT. This CDR3 contains 16 residues. The CDR3 nucleotides are TGTGCCAGCAGTGATTTTAGCGGGAGGGGGACGGAGACCCAGTACTTC. Its translation is CASSDFSGRGTETQYF.

The chain joins TRBV30 to TRBJ2-7; a possible D gene is TRBD1 (6 bases). CDR3 size: 13 residues. The ends were cut back, 1 base at V and 7 bases at J, with 14 bases in the middle. Per germline, CDR1 GTSNPN and CDR2 SVGIG (reference sequence). The CDR3 DNA reads TGTGCCTGGAGTGGACAACAGGGTTCGGAGCAGTACTTC. Translation gives CAWSGQQGSEQYF.

The genes are TRBV6-6 and TRBJ1-2, with a possible D match to TRBD1 (5 bases). V shed 5 bases and J shed 5 bases, with 18 bases lying between them. Germline V gene sequence: CDR1 MNHNY, CDR2 SVGAGI (reference sequence). The CDR3 totals 15 residues. CDR3 nucleotide sequence: TGTGCCAGCAGTCCCGGGACTCCAAGAGGGTATGGCTACACCTTC. It specifies CASSPGTPRGYGYTF.

The rearrangement joins TRBV19 to TRBJ1-2; 12 positions match TRBD1. J gave up 7 bases and V 1 base, and 7 bases lay outside the gene matches. This CDR3 is 16 amino acids long. Germline assignment: CDR1 LNHDA and CDR2 SQIVND (reference sequence). The CDR3 DNA follows: TGTGCCAGTAGTATAGGCCTGGGACAGGGGGCGAGTGGCTACACCTTC. Its protein product is CASSIGLGQGASGYTF.

Remarks on this clone: A read error is likely, as this CDR3 ends without the conserved phenylalanine or tryptophan. The chain recombines TRBV7-3 with TRBJ2-7; a possible D gene is TRBD1 (8 bases). Germline-derived CDR1 and CDR2 are SGHTA and FQGTGA. The ends were cut back, 1 base at V and 6 bases at J, with 16 bases in the middle. The CDR3 consists of 15 residues. The CDR3: CASSLNRGGLGEQYL. CDR3 in DNA: TGTGCCAGCAGCTTAAACAGGGGGGGCCTCGGCGAGCAGTACCTC.

The chain employs TRBV6-5 and TRBJ1-1; a possible D gene is TRBD1 (5 bases). The germline V gene encodes CDR1 MNHEY and CDR2 SVGAGI. Trimming shortened V by 6 bases and J by 2 bases, and 13 bases separated the two germline ends. The CDR3 has 14 amino acids. The CDR3: CASRFLGGNTEAFF. The CDR3, as DNA: TGTGCCAGCAGGTTTTTGGGGGGAAACACTGAAGCTTTCTTT.

V is TRBV5-1 and J is TRBJ1-4; maybe TRBD1 (6 bases). CDR1 and CDR2 (germline): SGHRS, YFSETQ. Between the trimmed V and J ends, which lost 0 bases and 10 bases, there was a span of 10 bases. This CDR3 has 13 amino acids. The CDR3 DNA reads TGCGCCAGCAGCTTGGAATTAGGGGGAAAACTGTTTTTT. Its protein product is CASSLELGGKLFF.

The table lists this clone with a few counts. CDR3 residues: CASSQGGADTQYF. In DNA, the CDR3 is TGTGCCAGCAGCCAAGGGGGGGCAGATACGCAGTATTTT. The chain uses TRBV7-9 and TRBJ2-3; possibly TRBD2 for D (7 bases). Germline V gene lookup returns CDR1 SEHNR and CDR2 FQNEAQ (reference sequence). V lost 5 bases and J 4 bases, leaving 10 bases between the germline ends. This CDR3 is built from 13 residues.

The J gene is TRBJ1-6, the V gene TRBV13; no firm D call. This CDR3 contains 16 residues. Germline CDR1 PRHDT, CDR2 FYEKMQ (reference sequence). V was trimmed by 4 bases and J by 8 bases, leaving 18 bases between them. CDR3 sequence: CASSSLYRESYSPLHF. CDR3 coding DNA: TGTGCCAGCAGCTCTTTATACCGGGAAAGCTATTCACCCCTCCACTTT.

This clone showed up just a few times. The chain employs TRBV28 and TRBJ2-5; 8 positions agree with TRBD1. V shed 5 bases, J shed 4 bases, and the junction held 12 bases outside the gene matches. Germline CDR1 is MDHEN and CDR2 is SYDVKM. The CDR3 loop spans 16 amino acids. CDR3 sequence reads: CASSARGRRGPETQYF. The CDR3 DNA follows: TGTGCCAGCAGTGCCAGGGGGCGCCGTGGTCCAGAGACCCAGTACTTC.

The chain employs TRBV4-2 and TRBJ2-1, with D perhaps matching TRBD2 (6 bases). CDR1 is LGHNA and CDR2 is YNFKEQ in the germline V gene. The CDR3 loop spans 17 amino acids. Trimming removed 4 bases from V and 7 bases from J, with 23 bases in between. CDR3 sequence reads: CASSRVGGAPEGNEQFF. The CDR3 bases are TGTGCCAGCAGCCGGGTCGGGGGAGCGCCCGAAGGTAATGAGCAGTTCTTC.

Notes on this clone: A read error may be the cause here, since a much bigger clone is one base away. V gene TRBV24-1 combines with J gene TRBJ2-1, with no clear D. The CDR3 is made up of 15 amino acids. From germline, CDR1 is KGHDR and CDR2 SFDVKD. The CDR3 DNA reads TGTGCCGCCAGTGATCGTGTACTCTCCGTCAATGAGCAGTTCTTC. It specifies CAASDRVLSVNEQFF.

CDR3 loop: CASSLGGRATEAFF. The CDR3 DNA reads as TGTGCCAGCAGCTTAGGGGGCAGGGCCACTGAAGCTTTCTTT. The chain carries TRBV7-2 and TRBJ1-1; weak D call: TRBD1 (5 bases). The germline V and J ends were trimmed by 1 base and 4 bases, with 10 bases remaining between them. CDR3 length: 14 amino acids. Looked up from germline, CDR1 is SGHTA and CDR2 is FQGNSA.

The chain couples TRBV7-2 to TRBJ2-7; TRBD1 is a possible D gene (6 bases). Germline V CDR1 and CDR2: SGHTA, FQGNSA. This CDR3 region has 14 residues. V was trimmed by 1 base and J by 5 bases, leaving 12 bases between them. CDR3 nucleotide sequence: TGTGCCAGCAGCTTAGTCACAGGGATCCACGAGCAGTACTTC. The encoded protein is CASSLVTGIHEQYF.

The chain recombines TRBV24-1 with TRBJ2-5; no clear D. The V and J ends lost 4 bases and 5 bases respectively, with 19 bases between them. Germline CDR1 and CDR2: KGHDR and SFDVKD. The length of the CDR3 is 16 residues. CDR3 residues: CATSDSDRVGTETQYF. The CDR3, as DNA: TGTGCCACCAGTGACTCTGACCGGGTTGGAACGGAGACCCAGTACTTC.

This rearrangement joins TRBV7-2 to TRBJ1-2, with D uncertain. Germline V lookup: CDR1 SGHTA, CDR2 FQGNSA. This CDR3 comprises 14 residues. The V and J ends lost 5 bases and 0 bases respectively, with 10 bases between them. The CDR3, as DNA: TGTGCCAGCAGCCTTCCAACTCCTAACTATGGCTACACCTTC. Protein product: CASSLPTPNYGYTF.